The rows below give T cell receptor beta chains drawn from one sample of a study of CD8 T cells in Susac syndrome. From the immunoSEQ multiplex PCR reads, TCRdb called clonotypes with MiXCR, one entry per CDR3 protein. The data show about 130,000 distinct CDR3 sequences, 90% to 95% seen once. The specimen sequenced was CD4+ T cells from PBMCs. All receptors derive from a human donor in good health. Each CDR3 is given with its conserved first and last residue. The D gene is left open where the match is weak. Not all rows give a size; the values are once, few, many and, for expanded clones, a class.

>TRBV5-1|-|-|TRBJ2-7
CASSARPGTQSYEQYF
TGCGCCAGCAGCGCCCGCCCCGGGACCCAGTCCTACGAGCAGTACTTC
>TRBV2|-|TRBD2|TRBJ2-1
CASSSQRLARVKVEQFF
TGTGCCAGCAGTTCTCAAAGACTAGCGCGAGTGAAGGTAGAGCAGTTCTTC
>TRBV28|-|TRBD2|TRBJ2-1
CASSWGLADEQFF
TGTGCCAGCAGCTGGGGACTAGCTGATGAGCAGTTCTTC
>TRBV29-1|-|-|TRBJ1-2
CSVNPGSAHGYTF
TGCAGCGTTAACCCAGGGTCAGCCCATGGCTACACCTTC
>TRBV30|-|TRBD2|TRBJ2-3
CAFRLAGQSTDTQYF
TGTGCCTTCAGACTAGCGGGGCAAAGCACAGATACGCAGTATTTT
>TRBV7-2|-|-|TRBJ1-5
CASSPDSARNQPQHF
TGTGCCAGCAGCCCAGACTCTGCCCGGAATCAGCCCCAGCATTTT
>TRBV6-1|-|-|TRBJ1-5
CASSDQGRDQPQHF
TGTGCCAGCAGTGATCAGGGAAGGGATCAGCCCCAGCATTTT
>TRBV18|-|-|TRBJ2-1
CASSNIAQNEQFF
TGTGCCAGCTCAAACATTGCGCAGAACGAGCAGTTCTTC
>TRBV29-1|-|TRBD1|TRBJ1-1
CSVGQGGLYTEAFF
TGCAGCGTGGGACAGGGCGGTCTGTACACTGAAGCTTTCTTT
>TRBV4-1|few|TRBD2|TRBJ2-7
CASSRQTLADEQYF
TGCGCCAGCAGCCGCCAAACACTAGCGGACGAGCAGTACTTC
>TRBV29-1|-|-|TRBJ1-2
CSVHDGNDGYTF
TGCAGCGTCCATGACGGAAATGATGGCTACACCTTC
>TRBV3-1|-|-|TRBJ2-1
CASSQKNEQFF
TGTGCCAGCAGCCAAAAGAATGAGCAGTTCTTC
>TRBV10-3|-|-|TRBJ2-7
CAISESIGWQYF
TGTGCCATCAGTGAGTCGATCGGGTGGCAGTACTTC
>TRBV19|once|TRBD2|TRBJ2-7
CASRAPGGMNYEQYF
TGTGCCAGTAGAGCGCCGGGAGGGATGAACTACGAGCAGTACTTC
>TRBV5-1|few|-|TRBJ2-1
CASSLGQQNNEQFF
TGCGCCAGCAGCTTGGGCCAGCAAAACAATGAGCAGTTCTTC
>TRBV12-3/TRBV12-4|-|-|TRBJ2-5
CASSLHGETQYF
TGTGCCAGCAGTTTACATGGAGAGACCCAGTACTTC